Sequencing of this TCR beta chain was carried out in a study of T cell repertoires in cytomegalovirus infection. The CDR3 length is 13 residues. J was trimmed by 4 bases and V by 8 bases; bases with no gene match: 6. From germline, CDR1 is MNHNY and CDR2 SVGAGI (reference sequence). TCRdb redid the calling of the reads with MiXCR, one entry per CDR3 protein. The sample shows hundreds of thousands of distinct CDR3 sequences, under 55% of them seen only once. A remark on this clonotype: Antigen specificity is unknown.

This rearrangement joins TRBV6-6 to TRBJ2-3, with 7 bases aligning to TRBD1. The sequencing here drew on cultured PBMCs, taken from culture after CMV antigen stimulation. The clonotype was recovered from a human donor in good health (CMV status not recorded). Some clones in this sample may be carry-over from other donors' samples. The CDR3 loop is CASHGQAPDTQYF. The CDR3 nucleotides read TGTGCCAGCCATGGACAGGCCCCAGATACGCAGTATTTT.